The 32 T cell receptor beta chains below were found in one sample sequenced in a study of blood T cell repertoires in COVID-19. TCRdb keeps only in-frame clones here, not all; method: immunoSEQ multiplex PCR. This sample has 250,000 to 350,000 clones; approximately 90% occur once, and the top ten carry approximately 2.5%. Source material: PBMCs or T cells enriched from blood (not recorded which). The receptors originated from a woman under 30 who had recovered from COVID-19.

This CDR3 reads CASSLARTSGGSLNEQFF. CDR3 nucleotide sequence: TGTGCCAGCAGCTTAGCTCGGACTAGCGGGGGGTCCCTCAATGAGCAGTTCTTC. The J gene is TRBJ2-1, the V gene TRBV7-2; 14 bases are shared with TRBD2. The CDR3 sequence is 18 residues long. Germline CDR1 SGHTA, CDR2 FQGNSA. V dropped 0 bases and J dropped 6; count of bases not matched to a gene: 7.

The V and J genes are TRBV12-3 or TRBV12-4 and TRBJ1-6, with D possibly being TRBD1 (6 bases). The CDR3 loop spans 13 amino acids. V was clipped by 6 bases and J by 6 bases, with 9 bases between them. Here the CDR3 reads CASRQGGNSPLHF. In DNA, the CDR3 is TGTGCCAGCAGACAAGGGGGTAATTCACCCCTCCACTTT.

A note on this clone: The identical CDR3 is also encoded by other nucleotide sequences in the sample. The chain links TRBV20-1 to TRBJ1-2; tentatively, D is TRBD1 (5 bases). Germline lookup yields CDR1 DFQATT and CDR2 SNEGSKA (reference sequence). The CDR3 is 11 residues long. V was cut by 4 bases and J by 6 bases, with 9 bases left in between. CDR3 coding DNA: TGCAGTGCTACGGGGGGGAATGGCTACACCTTC. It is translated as CSATGGNGYTF.

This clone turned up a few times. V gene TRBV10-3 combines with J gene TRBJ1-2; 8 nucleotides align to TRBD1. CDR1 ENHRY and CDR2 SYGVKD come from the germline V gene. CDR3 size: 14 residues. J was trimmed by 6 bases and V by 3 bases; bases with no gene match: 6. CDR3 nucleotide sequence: TGTGCCATCAGTGAAGGGACAGGATTTGATGGCTACACCTTC. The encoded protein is CAISEGTGFDGYTF.

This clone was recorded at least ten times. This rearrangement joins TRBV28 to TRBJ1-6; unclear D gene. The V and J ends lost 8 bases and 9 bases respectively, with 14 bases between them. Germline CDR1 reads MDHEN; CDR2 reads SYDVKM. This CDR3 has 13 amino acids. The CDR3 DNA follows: TGTGCCAGCTACCCTATGCGATCTTCACCCCTCCACTTT. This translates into CASYPMRSSPLHF. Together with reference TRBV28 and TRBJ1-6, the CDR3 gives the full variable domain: DVKVTQSSRYLVKRTGEKVFLECVQDMDHENMFWYRQDPGLGLRLIYFSYDVKMKEKGDIPEGYSVSREKKERFSLILESASTNQTSMYLCASYPMRSSPLHFGNGTRLTVT.

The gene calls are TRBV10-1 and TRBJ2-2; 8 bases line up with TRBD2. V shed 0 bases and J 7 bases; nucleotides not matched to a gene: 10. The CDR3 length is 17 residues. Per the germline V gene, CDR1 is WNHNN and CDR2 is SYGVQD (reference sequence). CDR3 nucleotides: TGCGCCAGCAGTGAGTCGATCGGGGGGGCCAGTGGCGGGGAGCTGTTTTTT. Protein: CASSESIGGASGGELFF.

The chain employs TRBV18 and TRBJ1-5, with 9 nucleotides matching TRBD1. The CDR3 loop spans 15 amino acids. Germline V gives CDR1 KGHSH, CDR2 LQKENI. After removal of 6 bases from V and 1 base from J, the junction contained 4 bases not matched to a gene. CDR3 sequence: CASSGQGTSNQPQHF. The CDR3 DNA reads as TGTGCCAGCTCTGGACAGGGGACCAGCAATCAGCCCCAGCATTTT.

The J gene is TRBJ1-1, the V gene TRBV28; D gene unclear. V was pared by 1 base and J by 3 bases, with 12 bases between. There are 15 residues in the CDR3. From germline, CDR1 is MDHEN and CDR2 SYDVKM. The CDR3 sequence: CASSLLSDTHTEAFF. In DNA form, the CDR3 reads TGTGCCAGCAGTTTATTGAGTGACACACACACTGAAGCTTTCTTT.

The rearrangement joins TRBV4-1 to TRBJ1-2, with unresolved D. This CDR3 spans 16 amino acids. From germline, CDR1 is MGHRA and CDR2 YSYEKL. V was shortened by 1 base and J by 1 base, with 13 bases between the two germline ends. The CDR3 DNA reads TGCGCCAGCAGCCAAGTGGGCAGCAATTTTAACTATGGCTACACCTTC. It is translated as CASSQVGSNFNYGYTF.

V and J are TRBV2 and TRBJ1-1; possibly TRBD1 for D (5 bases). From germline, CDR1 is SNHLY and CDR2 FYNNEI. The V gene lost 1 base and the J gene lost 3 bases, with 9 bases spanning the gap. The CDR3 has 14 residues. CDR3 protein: CASSEEGLHTEAFF. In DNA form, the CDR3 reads TGTGCCAGCAGTGAAGAGGGGCTCCACACTGAAGCTTTCTTT.

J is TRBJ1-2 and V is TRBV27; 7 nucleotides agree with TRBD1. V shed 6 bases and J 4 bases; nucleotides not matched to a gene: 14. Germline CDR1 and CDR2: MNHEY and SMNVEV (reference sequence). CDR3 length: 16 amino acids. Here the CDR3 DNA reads TGTGCCAGCAGCTCCTCCTGGGGGGACAGACTCTATGGCTACACCTTC. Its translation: CASSSSWGDRLYGYTF.

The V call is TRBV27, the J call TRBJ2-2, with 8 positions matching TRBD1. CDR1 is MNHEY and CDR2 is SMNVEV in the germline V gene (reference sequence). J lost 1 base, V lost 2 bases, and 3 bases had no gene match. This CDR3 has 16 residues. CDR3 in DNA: TGTGCCAGCAGTTTAATGGGGACAGGGAACACCGGGGAGCTGTTTTTT. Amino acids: CASSLMGTGNTGELFF.

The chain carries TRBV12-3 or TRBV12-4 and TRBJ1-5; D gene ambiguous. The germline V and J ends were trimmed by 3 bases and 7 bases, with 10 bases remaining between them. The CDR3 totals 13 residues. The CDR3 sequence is CASSFSHGQPQHF. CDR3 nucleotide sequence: TGTGCCAGCAGTTTCTCTCACGGGCAGCCCCAGCATTTT.

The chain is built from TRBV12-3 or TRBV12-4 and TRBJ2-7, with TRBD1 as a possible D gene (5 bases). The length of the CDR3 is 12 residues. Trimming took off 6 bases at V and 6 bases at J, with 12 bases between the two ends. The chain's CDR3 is CASSPDQGEQYF. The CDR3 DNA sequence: TGTGCCAGCAGCCCCGACCAGGGCGAGCAGTACTTC.

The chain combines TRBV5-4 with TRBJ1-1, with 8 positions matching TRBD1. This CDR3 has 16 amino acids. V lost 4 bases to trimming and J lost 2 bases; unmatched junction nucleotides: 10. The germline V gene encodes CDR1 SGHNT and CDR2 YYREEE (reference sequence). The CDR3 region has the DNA TGTGCCAGCAGCCCCCAGTTGGACAGGGCCAACACTGAAGCTTTCTTT. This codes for CASSPQLDRANTEAFF.

The CDR3 is CASSSPQGYGYTF. Here the CDR3 DNA reads TGTGCCAGCAGTTCGCCTCAGGGCTATGGCTACACCTTC. The chain combines TRBV6-5 with TRBJ1-2, with TRBD1 as a possible D gene (5 bases). The V end lost 4 bases, the J end lost 4 bases, and 10 bases lay between the germline ends. Germline V lookup: CDR1 MNHEY, CDR2 SVGAGI. CDR3 length equals 13 residues.

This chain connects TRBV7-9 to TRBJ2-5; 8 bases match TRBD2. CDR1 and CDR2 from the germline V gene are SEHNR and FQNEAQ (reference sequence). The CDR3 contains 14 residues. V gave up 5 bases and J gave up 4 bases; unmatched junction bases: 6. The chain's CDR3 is CASSPGLARETQYF. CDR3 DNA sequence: TGTGCCAGCAGCCCCGGACTAGCCAGAGAGACCCAGTACTTC. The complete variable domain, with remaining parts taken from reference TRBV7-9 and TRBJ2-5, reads DTGVSQNPRHKITKRGQNVTFRCDPISEHNRLYWYRQTLGQGPEFLTYFQNEAQLEKSRLLSDRFSAERPKGSFSTLEIQRTEQGDSAMYLCASSPGLARETQYFGPGTRLLVL.

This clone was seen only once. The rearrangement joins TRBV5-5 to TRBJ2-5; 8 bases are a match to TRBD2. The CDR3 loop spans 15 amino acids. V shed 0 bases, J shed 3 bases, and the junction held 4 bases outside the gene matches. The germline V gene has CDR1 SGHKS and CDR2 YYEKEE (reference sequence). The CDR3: CASSLGLAPEETQYF. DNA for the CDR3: TGTGCCAGCAGCTTGGGACTAGCGCCTGAAGAGACCCAGTACTTC.

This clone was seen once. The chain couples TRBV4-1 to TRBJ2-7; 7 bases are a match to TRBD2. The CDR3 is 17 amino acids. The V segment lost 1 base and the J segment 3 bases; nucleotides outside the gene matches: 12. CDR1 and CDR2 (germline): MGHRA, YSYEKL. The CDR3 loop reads CASSQGALGGGRYEQYF. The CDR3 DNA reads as TGCGCCAGCAGCCAAGGGGCCCTGGGGGGGGGTCGCTACGAGCAGTACTTC.

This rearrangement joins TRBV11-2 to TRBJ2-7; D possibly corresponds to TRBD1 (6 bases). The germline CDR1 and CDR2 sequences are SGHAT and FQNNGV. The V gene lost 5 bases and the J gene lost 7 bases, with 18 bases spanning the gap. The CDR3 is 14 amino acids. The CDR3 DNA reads TGTGCCAGCAGCCTTTTTGCAGGGGAGTGGGAGCAGTACTTC. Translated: CASSLFAGEWEQYF.

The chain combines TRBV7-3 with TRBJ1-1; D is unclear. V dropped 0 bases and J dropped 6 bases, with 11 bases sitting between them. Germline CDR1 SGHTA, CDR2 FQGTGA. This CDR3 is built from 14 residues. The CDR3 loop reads CASSLTLSGAEAFF. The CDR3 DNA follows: TGTGCCAGCAGCTTAACACTCTCGGGAGCTGAAGCTTTCTTT.

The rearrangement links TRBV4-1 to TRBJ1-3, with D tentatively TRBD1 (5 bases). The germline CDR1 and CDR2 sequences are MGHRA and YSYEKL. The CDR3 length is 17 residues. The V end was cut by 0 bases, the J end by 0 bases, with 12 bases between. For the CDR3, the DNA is TGCGCCAGCAGCCAAGATGCAGGGTCTTTCTCTGGAAACACCATATATTTT. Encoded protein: CASSQDAGSFSGNTIYF.

DNA for the CDR3: TGTGCCAGTAGTCCTCAGTTCTCTGGGGCCAACGTCCTGACTTTC. Translation gives CASSPQFSGANVLTF. The rearrangement joins TRBV19 to TRBJ2-6, with D hard to call. There are 15 residues in the CDR3. Germline V gene data show CDR1 as LNHDA and CDR2 as SQIVND (reference sequence). The V end lost 5 bases, the J end lost 0 bases, and 8 bases lay between the germline ends.

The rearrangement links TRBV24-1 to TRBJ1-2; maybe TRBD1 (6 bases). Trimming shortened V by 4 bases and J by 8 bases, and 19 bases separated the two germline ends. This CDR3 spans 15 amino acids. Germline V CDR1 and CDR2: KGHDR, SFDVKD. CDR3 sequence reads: CATSESGTNYEGYTF. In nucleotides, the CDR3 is TGTGCCACCAGTGAGTCCGGGACAAATTATGAGGGCTACACCTTC.

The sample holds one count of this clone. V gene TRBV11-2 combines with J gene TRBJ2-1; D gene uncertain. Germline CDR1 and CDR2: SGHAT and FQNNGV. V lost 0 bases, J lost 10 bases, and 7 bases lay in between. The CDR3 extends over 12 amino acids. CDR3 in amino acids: CASSLESKEQFF. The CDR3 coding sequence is TGTGCCAGCAGCTTAGAATCTAAGGAGCAGTTCTTC.

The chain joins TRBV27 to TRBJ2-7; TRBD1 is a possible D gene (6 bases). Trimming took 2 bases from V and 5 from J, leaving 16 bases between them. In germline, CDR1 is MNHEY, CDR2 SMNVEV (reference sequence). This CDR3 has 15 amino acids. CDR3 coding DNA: TGTGCCAGCAGTTTAACCCAGGGGACATCCCACGAGCAGTACTTC. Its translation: CASSLTQGTSHEQYF.

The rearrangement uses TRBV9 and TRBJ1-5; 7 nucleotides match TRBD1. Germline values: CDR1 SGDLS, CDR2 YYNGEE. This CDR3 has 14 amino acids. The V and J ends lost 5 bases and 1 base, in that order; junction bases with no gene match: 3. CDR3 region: CASSLGQSNQPQHF. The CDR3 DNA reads TGTGCCAGCAGTTTGGGACAGAGCAATCAGCCCCAGCATTTT.

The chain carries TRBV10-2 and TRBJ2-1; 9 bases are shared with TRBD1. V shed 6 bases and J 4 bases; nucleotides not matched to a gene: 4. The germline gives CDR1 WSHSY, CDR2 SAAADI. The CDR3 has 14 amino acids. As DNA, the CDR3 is TGCGCCAGCAGAGGGACAGGGATATACAATGAGCAGTTCTTC. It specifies CASRGTGIYNEQFF.

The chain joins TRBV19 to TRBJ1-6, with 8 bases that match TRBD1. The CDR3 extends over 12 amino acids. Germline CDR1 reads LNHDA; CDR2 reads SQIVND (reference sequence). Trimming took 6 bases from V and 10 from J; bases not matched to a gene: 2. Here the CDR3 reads CASRGQGSPLHF. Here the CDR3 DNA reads TGTGCCAGTAGAGGACAGGGCTCACCCCTCCACTTT. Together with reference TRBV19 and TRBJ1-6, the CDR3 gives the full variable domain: DGGITQSPKYLFRKEGQNVTLSCEQNLNHDAMYWYRQDPGQGLRLIYYSQIVNDFQKGDIAEGYSVSREKKESFPLTVTSAQKNPTAFYLCASRGQGSPLHFGNGTRLTVT.

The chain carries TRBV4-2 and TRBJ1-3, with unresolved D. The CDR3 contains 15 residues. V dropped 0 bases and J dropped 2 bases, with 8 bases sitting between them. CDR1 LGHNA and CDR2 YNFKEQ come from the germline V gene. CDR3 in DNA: TGTGCCAGCAGCCAAGATGAACGGGCTGGAAACACCATATATTTT. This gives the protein CASSQDERAGNTIYF.

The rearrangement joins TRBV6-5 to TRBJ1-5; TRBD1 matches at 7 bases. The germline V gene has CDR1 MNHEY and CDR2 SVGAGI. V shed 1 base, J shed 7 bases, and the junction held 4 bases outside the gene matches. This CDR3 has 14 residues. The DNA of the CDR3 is TGTGCCAGCAGTTACTTAGGGGGCGGGCAGCCCCAGCATTTT. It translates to CASSYLGGGQPQHF.

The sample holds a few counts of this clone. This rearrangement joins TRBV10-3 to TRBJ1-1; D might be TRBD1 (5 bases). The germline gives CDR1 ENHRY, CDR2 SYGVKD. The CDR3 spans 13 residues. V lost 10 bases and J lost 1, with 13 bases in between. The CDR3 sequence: CATGRGANTEAFF. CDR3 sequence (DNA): TGTGCCACCGGACGCGGGGCGAACACTGAAGCTTTCTTT.